One and the same sample provided the 25 T cell receptor beta chains below, sequenced in a study of T cell clones after liver transplantation. Profiled with immunoSEQ multiplex PCR; TCRdb holds only in-frame clones, not every one. The sample includes roughly 100,000 clones, about 86% of them seen just once. The sequences come from CD4+ T cells from blood, collected around 50 months after liver transplant. These receptors were collected from a human patient who received a liver transplant. The T cells may come from the graft donor.

The chain couples TRBV5-1 to TRBJ1-1; D remains unclear. V lost 2 bases and J 1 base, leaving 9 bases between the germline ends. The CDR3 extends over 14 amino acids. In germline, CDR1 is SGHRS, CDR2 YFSETQ. The DNA of the CDR3 is TGCGCCAGCAGCTTATCGCAGACGAACACTGAAGCTTTCTTT. Translating gives CASSLSQTNTEAFF.

The rearrangement joins TRBV5-6 to TRBJ2-5; no reliable D call. V dropped 0 bases and J dropped 1 base, with 13 bases sitting between them. The CDR3 spans 16 residues. Germline V gene lookup returns CDR1 SGHDT and CDR2 YYEEEE. The DNA for the CDR3 is TGTGCCAGCAGCTTGGGCAGTCTAACTATCCAAGAGACCCAGTACTTC. Its protein is CASSLGSLTIQETQYF.

The table lists this clone with a few counts. DNA for the CDR3: TGTGCCAGCACCCTACGGGAGACCCAGTACTTC. Residues: CASTLRETQYF. The chain joins TRBV2 to TRBJ2-5; no clear D gene. The germline V and J ends were trimmed by 7 bases and 5 bases, with 8 bases remaining between them. Germline values: CDR1 SNHLY, CDR2 FYNNEI. This CDR3 has 11 residues.

The chain has TRBV6-1 and TRBJ1-1, with D possibly matching TRBD1 (6 bases). The CDR3 sequence is 11 residues long. V was pared by 4 bases and J by 8 bases, with 8 bases between. Germline values: CDR1 MNHNS, CDR2 SASEGT. CDR3 in amino acids: CASSGTGEAFF. The CDR3 nucleotides read TGTGCCAGCAGTGGTACAGGGGAAGCTTTCTTT.

The V call is TRBV7-2, the J call TRBJ1-5, with D perhaps matching TRBD1 (5 bases). The germline V and J ends were trimmed by 7 bases and 3 bases, with 13 bases remaining between them. Germline V gene sequence: CDR1 SGHTA, CDR2 FQGNSA. The CDR3 extends over 14 amino acids. The CDR3 DNA is TGTGCCAGCACCCCCGGGGGAAACAATCAGCCCCAGCATTTT. Protein: CASTPGGNNQPQHF.

The chain combines TRBV19 with TRBJ2-4; D unclear. Looked up from germline, CDR1 is LNHDA and CDR2 is SQIVND (reference sequence). Trimming took off 3 bases at V and 1 base at J, with 7 bases between the two ends. This CDR3 is built from 14 residues. The chain's CDR3 is CASSISPAKNIQYF. The CDR3 DNA reads as TGTGCCAGTAGTATTAGTCCGGCCAAAAACATTCAGTACTTC.

This clone was picked up a small number of times. This rearrangement joins TRBV19 to TRBJ2-7, with 9 nucleotides matching TRBD2. V lost 3 bases and J lost 3; bases outside the gene matches: 9. The CDR3 runs to 16 residues. Germline V gene data show CDR1 as LNHDA and CDR2 as SQIVND (reference sequence). The CDR3 is CASSILSAGGFYEQYF. Here the CDR3 DNA reads TGTGCCAGTAGTATTCTATCGGCGGGGGGGTTCTACGAGCAGTACTTC.

The chain has TRBV25-1 and TRBJ2-2; no clear D. Germline CDR1 is MGHDK and CDR2 is SYGVNS. This CDR3 is 15 amino acids long. The ends were cut back, 6 bases at V and 2 bases at J, with 13 bases in the middle. CDR3 sequence: CASRPPGSNTGELFF. Here the CDR3 DNA reads TGTGCCAGCAGGCCCCCCGGCTCCAACACCGGGGAGCTGTTTTTT. The full variable domain, in which reference TRBV25-1 and TRBJ2-2 provide the parts outside the CDR3, is EADIYQTPRYLVIGTGKKITLECSQTMGHDKMYWYQQDPGMELHLIHYSYGVNSTEKGDLSSESTVSRIRTEHFPLTLESARPSHTSQYLCASRPPGSNTGELFFGEGSRLTVL.

The chain recombines TRBV18 with TRBJ1-5, with 7 nucleotides matching TRBD1. Trimming removed 6 bases from V and 7 bases from J; junction bases left unmatched: 9. This CDR3 comprises 14 residues. Per the germline V gene, CDR1 is KGHSH and CDR2 is LQKENI. CDR3 DNA sequence: TGTGCCAGCTCCCCTGACAGGGTTCTACAGCCCCAGCATTTT. Translated: CASSPDRVLQPQHF. Looking up the rest from reference TRBV18 and TRBJ1-5 gives the full variable domain: NAGVMQNPRHLVRRRGQEARLRCSPMKGHSHVYWYRQLPEEGLKFMVYLQKENIIDESGMPKERFSAEFPKEGPSILRIQQVVRGDSAAYFCASSPDRVLQPQHFGDGTRLSIL.

On this clone itself: The sample contains more than one DNA sequence encoding this CDR3. The gene calls are TRBV27 and TRBJ1-2, with 7 bases fitting TRBD1. The CDR3 extends over 14 amino acids. V lost 5 bases, J lost 4 bases, and 7 bases stayed unmatched. Germline V gene sequence: CDR1 MNHEY, CDR2 SMNVEV (reference sequence). The CDR3 spells CASSPRQGTYGYTF. The CDR3 DNA follows: TGTGCCAGCAGTCCCCGACAGGGAACCTATGGCTACACCTTC.

The genes are TRBV19 and TRBJ2-1; D remains unclear. CDR1 and CDR2 (germline): LNHDA, SQIVND (reference sequence). The CDR3 totals 14 residues. The V gene lost 0 bases and the J gene lost 11 bases, with 14 bases spanning the gap. The CDR3 region has the DNA TGTGCCAGTAGTATAGAACGGCTGTCAAAGCAGCAGTTCTTC. It is translated as CASSIERLSKQQFF.

The gene calls are TRBV5-1 and TRBJ2-1; TRBD1 agrees at 7 bases. Germline trimming cut 0 bases from V and 1 base from J; bases unmatched to any gene: 4. Germline V CDR1 and CDR2: SGHRS, YFSETQ. The CDR3 runs 16 residues. CDR3 residues: CASSLAPTGSYNEQFF. CDR3 bases: TGCGCCAGCAGCTTGGCTCCGACAGGGTCCTACAATGAGCAGTTCTTC.

The rearrangement joins TRBV7-2 to TRBJ1-5; TRBD1 aligns across 11 bases. Looked up from germline, CDR1 is SGHTA and CDR2 is FQGNSA. The CDR3 length is 16 residues. Trimming at V came to 1 base and at J to 4 bases, leaving 3 bases not matched to a gene. CDR3 coding DNA: TGTGCCAGCAGCTTAGATGGACAGGGGGCAAATCAGCCCCAGCATTTT. Translation gives CASSLDGQGANQPQHF. The variable domain in full, with the rest retrieved from reference TRBV7-2 and TRBJ1-5, is GAGVSQSPSNKVTEKGKDVELRCDPISGHTALYWYRQSLGQGLEFLIYFQGNSAPDKSGLPSDRFSAERTGGSVSTLTIQRTQQEDSAVYLCASSLDGQGANQPQHFGDGTRLSIL.

The chain links TRBV27 to TRBJ2-1, with a possible D match to TRBD1 (6 bases). Germline V gene lookup returns CDR1 MNHEY and CDR2 SMNVEV (reference sequence). The CDR3 consists of 14 residues. Trimming left V 4 bases short and J 6 bases short, with 13 bases between. CDR3 in DNA: TGTGCCAGCAGTTCCCTCCCAGGGGTCAATGAGCAGTTCTTC. Translated: CASSSLPGVNEQFF.

V gene TRBV5-5 combines with J gene TRBJ2-1; D may match TRBD1 or TRBD2 (5 bases each). The V end lost 4 bases, the J end lost 2 bases, and 13 bases lay between the germline ends. The CDR3 spans 15 residues. From germline, CDR1 is SGHKS and CDR2 YYEKEE (reference sequence). The CDR3 DNA reads as TGTGCCAGCAGCCTGGGGACCCTCACCTACAATGAGCAGTTCTTC. Translating it yields CASSLGTLTYNEQFF.

In this sample, this clone turned up once. The chain couples TRBV7-2 to TRBJ2-6, with D unresolved. Between the trimmed V and J ends, which lost 1 base and 2 bases, there was a span of 9 bases. CDR1 is SGHTA and CDR2 is FQGNSA in the germline V gene. The CDR3 covers 16 residues. CDR3 region: CASSLGFVAGANVLTF. The CDR3 bases are TGTGCCAGCAGCTTAGGGTTCGTTGCTGGGGCCAACGTCCTGACTTTC.

The V call is TRBV5-1, the J call TRBJ1-3; a possible D gene is TRBD1 (5 bases). Trimming took 0 bases from V and 0 from J, leaving 16 bases between them. This CDR3 has 18 residues. CDR1 is SGHRS and CDR2 is YFSETQ in the germline V gene. CDR3 protein: CASSLAGSGLYSGNTIYF. CDR3 sequence (DNA): TGCGCCAGCAGCTTGGCCGGATCGGGGCTCTACTCTGGAAACACCATATATTTT.

This chain connects TRBV28 to TRBJ2-7, with D maybe TRBD1 (6 bases). Trimming stripped 2 bases from V and 6 bases from J, with 11 bases between. CDR3 size: 13 residues. Germline CDR1 and CDR2: MDHEN and SYDVKM. The CDR3 coding sequence is TGTGCCAGCAGTTTAACAGGGTGGTTCGAGCAGTACTTC. As protein: CASSLTGWFEQYF. Looking up the rest from reference TRBV28 and TRBJ2-7 gives the full variable domain: DVKVTQSSRYLVKRTGEKVFLECVQDMDHENMFWYRQDPGLGLRLIYFSYDVKMKEKGDIPEGYSVSREKKERFSLILESASTNQTSMYLCASSLTGWFEQYFGPGTRLTVT.

The chain combines TRBV5-1 with TRBJ2-3, with D possibly TRBD2 on 5 matching bases. The V gene lost 0 bases and the J gene lost 2 bases, with 7 bases spanning the gap. This CDR3 contains 14 residues. Germline V gene data show CDR1 as SGHRS and CDR2 as YFSETQ. CDR3 loop: CASSLGGYTDTQYF. CDR3 nucleotide sequence: TGCGCCAGCAGCTTGGGAGGGTACACAGATACGCAGTATTTT.

This chain joins TRBV5-8 and TRBJ2-6; no definite D call. This CDR3 has 13 amino acids. Germline V gene data show CDR1 as SGHTS and CDR2 as YDEGEE. V was cut by 9 bases and J by 5 bases, with 12 bases left in between. DNA of the CDR3: TGTGCCACCACACAAAGTCGGGCCAACGTCCTGACTTTC. Translated: CATTQSRANVLTF.

The CDR3 DNA reads TGTGCCAGCAGCTTACAGCCACAGGGATCTAGCACTGAAGCTTTCTTT. It translates to CASSLQPQGSSTEAFF. This chain joins TRBV7-3 and TRBJ1-1; a weak D match, TRBD1 (6 bases). Trimming stripped 2 bases from V and 4 bases from J, with 17 bases between. In germline, CDR1 is SGHTA, CDR2 FQGTGA. CDR3 size: 16 residues.

The chain recombines TRBV5-1 with TRBJ2-2; weak D call: TRBD2 (6 bases). V was trimmed by 0 bases and J by 5 bases, leaving 11 bases between them. Germline CDR1 SGHRS, CDR2 YFSETQ. This CDR3 is 15 amino acids long. DNA for the CDR3: TGCGCCAGCAGCTTGGAGTTTGCGGGGACCGGGGAGCTGTTTTTT. As protein: CASSLEFAGTGELFF.

This chain uses TRBV4-1 with TRBJ1-1; possibly TRBD1 for D (5 bases). The V end was cut by 2 bases, the J end by 5 bases, with 18 bases between. CDR1 and CDR2 (germline): MGHRA, YSYEKL. The CDR3 covers 16 residues. CDR3 protein: CASSQPKQAWTTEAFF. The CDR3 region has the DNA TGCGCCAGCAGCCAACCTAAACAGGCTTGGACTACTGAAGCTTTCTTT.

A single count supports this clone. The gene calls are TRBV21-1 and TRBJ1-1. TRBV21-1 has pseudogene status. The CDR3 has 19 residues. CDR3 coding DNA: TGTGCCAGCAGCAAAGACGGGGAGGGCGTAGAGGTAGGGAACACTGAAGCTTTCTTT. This gives the protein CASSKDGEGVEVGNTEAFF.

The V call is TRBV18, the J call TRBJ1-2, with 8 positions matching TRBD1. V dropped 2 bases and J dropped 7; count of bases not matched to a gene: 3. The germline CDR1 and CDR2 sequences are KGHSH and LQKENI. The CDR3 sequence is 13 residues long. CDR3 protein: CASSPGQGAGYTF. The CDR3 coding sequence is TGTGCCAGCTCACCAGGACAGGGTGCTGGCTACACCTTC.